A single sample is the source of the 24 T cell receptor beta chains below, sequenced in a study of neoadjuvant anti-PD-1 for oral cavity cancer (dated by TCRdb to the early 2020s). What this sample's time point label stands for: after neoadjuvant nivolumab, at surgical resection. Library creation used the immunoSEQ multiplex PCR assay. What TCRdb holds here is the immuneACCESS table cut down to in-frame rearrangements. Part of the clones is not present; checked against another copy, under half of the missing clones reflect an unresolved V gene, and the others are unexplained. Counted in this sample were some 15,000 clones; roughly 40% of them appeared once. The ten largest clones represent under 45% of the sample. Source: tumor tissue, taken after nivolumab (anti-PD-1) treatment. These receptors were collected from a person aged 35-79 years with oral cavity squamous cell carcinoma.

By share, this clone ranks as medium-sized. The chain is built from TRBV10-2 and TRBJ2-7; D not certain. V was clipped by 5 bases and J by 3 bases, with 11 bases between them. The CDR3 totals 13 residues. CDR1 and CDR2 from the germline V gene are WSHSY and SAAADI. CDR3 residues: CASSPNWDYEQYF. CDR3 in DNA: TGCGCCAGCAGTCCCAATTGGGACTACGAGCAGTACTTC.

The chain employs TRBV28 and TRBJ2-7, with 7 bases identical to TRBD1. Germline lookup yields CDR1 MDHEN and CDR2 SYDVKM. The CDR3 loop spans 12 amino acids. CDR3 sequence reads: CAVRDRSYEQYF. The CDR3 DNA sequence: TGTGCTGTCCGGGACAGATCCTACGAGCAGTACTTC.

J is TRBJ2-7 and V is TRBV6-5, with 9 bases fitting TRBD2. This CDR3 is built from 16 residues. Germline assignment: CDR1 MNHEY and CDR2 SVGAGI. The V segment lost 0 bases and the J segment 4 bases; nucleotides outside the gene matches: 7. CDR3 protein: CASSYSAKLAGYEQYF. In DNA form, the CDR3 reads TGTGCCAGCAGTTACTCGGCGAAACTAGCGGGTTACGAGCAGTACTTC.

V is TRBV7-2 and J is TRBJ2-3; D unresolved. This CDR3 contains 15 residues. Per germline, CDR1 SGHTA and CDR2 FQGNSA. V lost 0 bases and J 2 bases, leaving 9 bases between the germline ends. For the CDR3, the DNA is TGTGCCAGCAGCTTAGCTGGGTCAGTCACAGATACGCAGTATTTT. Translating it yields CASSLAGSVTDTQYF.

This clone came up a few times. This sample also contains other DNA sequences that code for the same CDR3. The V call is TRBV6-1, the J call TRBJ1-5; D ambiguous. The V gene lost 3 bases and the J gene lost 0 bases, with 12 bases spanning the gap. This CDR3 contains 16 residues. Per germline, CDR1 MNHNS and CDR2 SASEGT. The CDR3: CASSELAGYSNQPQHF. CDR3 DNA: TGTGCCAGCAGTGAGTTGGCAGGCTATAGCAATCAGCCCCAGCATTTT.

The table lists this clone with a few counts. This sequence joins TRBV6-5 and TRBJ2-5; TRBD1 matches 11 bases. Trimming cost V 4 bases and J 5 bases; bases outside gene matches: 0. CDR3 length: 13 residues. Germline V gene data show CDR1 as MNHEY and CDR2 as SVGAGI. The CDR3 DNA is TGTGCCAGCAGTTGGGACAGGGGGGAGACCCAGTACTTC. The encoded protein is CASSWDRGETQYF.

This rearrangement joins TRBV7-2 to TRBJ2-4; TRBD1 aligns across 7 bases. CDR3 length: 14 amino acids. Unmatched junction bases numbered 3, after V lost 0 bases and J lost 7 bases. From germline, CDR1 is SGHTA and CDR2 FQGNSA. CDR3 DNA sequence: TGTGCCAGCAGCTTAGCGACAGGGCGGAACATTCAGTACTTC. It is translated as CASSLATGRNIQYF.

The chain carries TRBV6-1 and TRBJ1-2, with D unresolved. The germline V gene encodes CDR1 MNHNS and CDR2 SASEGT. The V and J ends lost 1 base and 5 bases respectively, with 14 bases between them. The CDR3 is 15 amino acids. CDR3 sequence reads: CASSEVMRASYGYTF. The CDR3, as DNA: TGTGCCAGCAGTGAAGTGATGAGGGCTTCTTATGGCTACACCTTC.

This clone was observed a few times. The chain recombines TRBV20-1 with TRBJ1-2; no clear D. V was cut by 5 bases and J by 1 base, with 5 bases left in between. Germline CDR1 DFQATT, CDR2 SNEGSKA (reference sequence). The CDR3 has 11 amino acids. The CDR3 here is CSAVGNYGYTF. As DNA, the CDR3 is TGCAGTGCTGTCGGTAACTATGGCTACACCTTC.

This chain connects TRBV7-9 to TRBJ1-5; 7 positions match TRBD1. The CDR3 sequence is 13 residues long. The V gene's germline CDR1 is SEHNR and CDR2 FQNEAQ (reference sequence). Losses at the gene ends were 5 bases for V and 5 bases for J; bases not matched to a gene: 3. The CDR3 coding sequence is TGTGCCAGCAGCCTCACAGGGGATCAGCCCCAGCATTTT. This gives the protein CASSLTGDQPQHF. The variable domain in full, completed from reference TRBV7-9 and TRBJ1-5, reads DTGVSQNPRHKITKRGQNVTFRCDPISEHNRLYWYRQTLGQGPEFLTYFQNEAQLEKSRLLSDRFSAERPKGSFSTLEIQRTEQGDSAMYLCASSLTGDQPQHFGDGTRLSIL.

The gene calls are TRBV7-9 and TRBJ1-4; TRBD1 aligns across 9 bases. J was trimmed by 5 bases and V by 5 bases; bases with no gene match: 3. The CDR3 runs to 14 residues. Germline V lookup: CDR1 SEHNR, CDR2 FQNEAQ (reference sequence). CDR3: CASSVTGGNEKLFF. The CDR3 nucleotides read TGTGCCAGCAGCGTGACAGGGGGGAATGAAAAACTGTTTTTT.

This clone was observed at least ten times. V and J are TRBV5-1 and TRBJ2-2; no definite D call. The CDR3 is 13 amino acids. CDR1 SGHRS and CDR2 YFSETQ come from the germline V gene. V shed 0 bases and J shed 5 bases, with 5 bases lying between them. The CDR3 coding sequence is TGCGCCAGCAGCTTGGGAGGAACCGGGGAGCTGTTTTTT. Translated: CASSLGGTGELFF.

The J gene is TRBJ2-2, the V gene TRBV5-1; unclear D gene. CDR1 and CDR2 (germline): SGHRS, YFSETQ. The CDR3 covers 15 residues. V lost 0 bases and J lost 0, with 6 bases in between. The CDR3 DNA follows: TGCGCCAGCAGCTTGGACACCGCGAACACCGGGGAGCTGTTTTTT. Its translation: CASSLDTANTGELFF. The full variable domain, its missing parts supplied by reference TRBV5-1 and TRBJ2-2, is KAGVTQTPRYLIKTRGQQVTLSCSPISGHRSVSWYQQTPGQGLQFLFEYFSETQRNKGNFPGRFSGRQFSNSRSEMNVSTLELGDSALYLCASSLDTANTGELFFGEGSRLTVL.

The rearrangement uses TRBV29-1 and TRBJ2-2; TRBD1 matches at 8 bases. With V trimmed by 5 bases and J by 6 bases, 5 bases remained unmatched. The CDR3 spans 13 residues. Germline values: CDR1 SQVTM, CDR2 ANQGSEA. CDR3 region: CSVTDRAAGELFF. CDR3 DNA: TGCAGCGTTACGGACAGGGCCGCCGGGGAGCTGTTTTTT.

The chain is built from TRBV4-1 and TRBJ1-6; possibly TRBD1 for D (5 bases). The CDR3 length is 19 residues. CDR1 MGHRA and CDR2 YSYEKL come from the germline V gene. Trimming left V 3 bases short and J 3 bases short, with 21 bases between. This chain's CDR3 is CASSQGPWTQAFYNSPLHF. The CDR3 bases are TGCGCCAGCAGCCAGGGGCCGTGGACTCAGGCTTTCTATAATTCACCCCTCCACTTT.

V and J are TRBV10-3 and TRBJ1-1; 8 nucleotides match TRBD1. The CDR3 loop spans 14 amino acids. Losses at the gene ends were 4 bases for V and 5 bases for J; bases not matched to a gene: 6. CDR1 is ENHRY, CDR2 SYGVKD, per germline. Written as DNA, the CDR3 is TGTGCCATCAGTGGGGCAGGGGGCAGGACTGAAGCTTTCTTT. Its translation is CAISGAGGRTEAFF.

CDR3: CASSWGTGVDSPLHF. The CDR3 DNA follows: TGCGCCAGCAGCTGGGGGACAGGGGTGGATTCACCCCTCCACTTT. The chain has TRBV5-1 and TRBJ1-6; 10 positions agree with TRBD1. CDR3 length: 15 residues. Germline V gives CDR1 SGHRS, CDR2 YFSETQ. After removal of 3 bases from V and 8 bases from J, the junction contained 5 bases not matched to a gene.

This clone occurred a few times. The chain carries TRBV28 and TRBJ2-5; TRBD1 aligns across 9 bases. V gave up 6 bases and J gave up 10 bases; unmatched junction bases: 18. The germline CDR1 and CDR2 sequences are MDHEN and SYDVKM. CDR3 length: 16 amino acids. CDR3: CASSQPGTGPARDQYF. CDR3 bases: TGTGCCAGCAGCCAACCCGGGACAGGGCCAGCACGGGACCAGTACTTC.

The chain couples TRBV9 to TRBJ1-5; 9 positions agree with TRBD1. This CDR3 is 17 amino acids long. Trimming at V came to 8 bases and at J to 0 bases, leaving 12 bases not matched to a gene. Germline V CDR1 and CDR2: SGDLS, YYNGEE. This CDR3 is CARQRQGGRYSNQPQHF. CDR3 in DNA: TGTGCCAGACAAAGACAGGGGGGGAGATATAGCAATCAGCCCCAGCATTTT.

V gene TRBV18 combines with J gene TRBJ1-2, with 7 nucleotides matching TRBD1. Germline assignment: CDR1 KGHSH and CDR2 LQKENI. The CDR3 totals 13 residues. The junction had 7 bases not matched to a gene; V was cut back by 7 bases and J by 5 bases. The CDR3 is CASFSRDSYGYTF. In DNA, the CDR3 is TGTGCCAGCTTCTCACGGGACAGTTATGGCTACACCTTC.

The chain's CDR3 is CASSLGGPGSYNSPLHF. As DNA, the CDR3 is TGTGCCAGCAGTTTAGGGGGCCCTGGATCCTATAATTCACCCCTCCACTTT. The rearrangement uses TRBV5-6 and TRBJ1-6; 7 nucleotides align to TRBD1. This CDR3 contains 17 residues. V lost 5 bases and J lost 1; bases outside the gene matches: 9. CDR1 and CDR2 (germline): SGHDT, YYEEEE.

There are a few counts of this clone. The chain employs TRBV11-2 and TRBJ2-7, with D perhaps TRBD2 (6 bases). The CDR3 extends over 14 amino acids. Germline values: CDR1 SGHAT, CDR2 FQNNGV. V was clipped by 1 base and J by 4 bases, with 11 bases between them. The CDR3 nucleotides are TGTGCCAGCAGCTTAGGAGGGGCGGGATACGAGCAGTACTTC. Amino acid sequence: CASSLGGAGYEQYF.

This clone came up a few times. The chain carries TRBV6-6 and TRBJ2-7, with 7 bases aligning to TRBD2. Looked up from germline, CDR1 is MNHNY and CDR2 is SVGAGI (reference sequence). CDR3 length: 14 residues. V was pared by 0 bases and J by 6 bases, with 5 bases of the junction left unmatched. Here the CDR3 reads CASSYSSGRGEQYF. The CDR3 DNA reads as TGTGCCAGCAGTTACTCCTCAGGGAGGGGCGAGCAGTACTTC.

The rearrangement links TRBV5-5 to TRBJ2-5; 8 bases align to TRBD1. Germline lookup yields CDR1 SGHKS and CDR2 YYEKEE (reference sequence). The ends lost 4 bases at V and 5 bases at J; junction bases unmatched: 4. CDR3 length: 13 residues. CDR3 sequence: CASSGTGGETQYF. CDR3 DNA sequence: TGTGCCAGCAGCGGGACAGGAGGGGAGACCCAGTACTTC.